The following is a TCR beta chain sequence with its context. Its antigen is as yet unknown. The donors (healthy individuals) were bone marrow donors. Per the germline V gene, CDR1 is LGHNA and CDR2 is YNFKEQ. The length of the CDR3 is 16 residues. Trimming stripped 0 bases from V and 1 base from J, with 12 bases between. The data originate from a study of cytomegalovirus exposure and HLA in healthy donors. A multiplex PCR was run with 60 Vbeta primers and 13 Jbeta primers. Here immunoSEQ multiplex PCR was the method, and the copy in TCRdb shows in-frame clones only, minus some. The table has some 150,000 clones, approximately 80% seen once. Findings and limits, study-wide: Judged likely to be a sequencing artifact was a cluster of highly shared sequence variants. Later analysis suggested links between common viral pathogens and several top significant clusters. Rare TCR sequences dominated, though some public TCRs recurred in many donors.

Sequences were obtained from PBMCs. The V call is TRBV4-2, the J call TRBJ2-5; a weak D match, TRBD2 (6 bases). The TCR was taken from a woman in her 50s in good health and CMV-seronegative. DNA for the CDR3: TGTGCCAGCAGCCAAGATCAGGGACTTCGCCAAGAGACCCAGTACTTC. Translated: CASSQDQGLRQETQYF.